One T cell receptor beta chain is described in this entry. Its specificity is unknown. Repertoires were generated with immunoSEQ multiplex PCR, while TCRdb's copy carries only in-frame clones and drops some. This repertoire shows around 8,900 clones, around 70% found once; its top ten account for approximately 2.9%. V was pared by 1 base and J by 2 bases, with 6 bases between. From germline, CDR1 is LGHNA and CDR2 YSLEER. CDR3 length: 14 amino acids. The time point denotes: after neoadjuvant nivolumab, at surgical resection. Analysis of PBMCs was direct, with no culture step. The sample is drawn from a study of neoadjuvant anti-PD-1 for oral cavity cancer. Study at large: Before surgery, most patients got three to four biweekly 3 mg/kg nivolumab doses. Broader study findings: Pretreatment Treg/Th17 ratio correlated inversely with post-treatment tumor clonality.

V and J are TRBV4-3 and TRBJ2-1; D remains unclear. Specimen: PBMCs, collected after nivolumab (anti-PD-1) treatment. The TCR was taken from a person between 40 and 80 years old with oral cavity squamous cell carcinoma. The CDR3 here is CASSQGRTYNEQFF. CDR3 DNA sequence: TGCGCCAGCAGCCAAGGACGGACCTACAATGAGCAGTTCTTC.